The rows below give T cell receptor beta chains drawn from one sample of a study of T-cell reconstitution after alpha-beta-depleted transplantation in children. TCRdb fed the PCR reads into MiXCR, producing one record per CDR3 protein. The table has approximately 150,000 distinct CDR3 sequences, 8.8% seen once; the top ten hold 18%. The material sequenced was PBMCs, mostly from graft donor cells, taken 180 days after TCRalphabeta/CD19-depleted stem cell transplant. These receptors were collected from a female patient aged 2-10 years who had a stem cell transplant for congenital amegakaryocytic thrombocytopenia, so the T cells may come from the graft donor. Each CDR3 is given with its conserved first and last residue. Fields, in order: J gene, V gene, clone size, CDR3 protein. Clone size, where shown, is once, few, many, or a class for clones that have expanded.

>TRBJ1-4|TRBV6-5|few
CASSYSRAGEELFF
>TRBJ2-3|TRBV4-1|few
CASSHGQGAVDTQYF
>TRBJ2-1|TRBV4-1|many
CASSRREFNEQFF
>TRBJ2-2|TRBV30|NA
CASQLGQTNTGELFF
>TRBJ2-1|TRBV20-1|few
CSARIAGATSEQFF
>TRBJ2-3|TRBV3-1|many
CASSPDYPSTDTQYF
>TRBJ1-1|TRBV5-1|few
CASSLDQGTEAFF
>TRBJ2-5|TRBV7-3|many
CASPVGKGSQETQYF
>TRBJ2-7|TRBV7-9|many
CASALTARDPYEQYF
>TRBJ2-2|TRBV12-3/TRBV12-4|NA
CASSKLASNTGELFF
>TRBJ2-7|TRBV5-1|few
CASSSGDMSYEQYF
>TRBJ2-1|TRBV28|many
CASSLSRLANEQFF
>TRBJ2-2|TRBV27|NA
CASSSSGTGTPSTGELFF
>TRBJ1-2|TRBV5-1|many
CASSWDRGYVYTF
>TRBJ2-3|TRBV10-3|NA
CATAPDWYTSTDTQYF
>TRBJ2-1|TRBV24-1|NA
CATSVPGWPSYNEQFF
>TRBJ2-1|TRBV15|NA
CATSSRSGEQFF
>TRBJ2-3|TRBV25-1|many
CASSEEGLAGGNTQYF
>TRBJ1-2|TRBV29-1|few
CSVEAREPYGYTF
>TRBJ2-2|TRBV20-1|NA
CSARAKGELFF
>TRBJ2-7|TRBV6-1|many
CASRLLATSYEQYF
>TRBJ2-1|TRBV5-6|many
CASSLWGETGDNEQFF
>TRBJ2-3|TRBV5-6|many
CASSLWTSGDTQYF
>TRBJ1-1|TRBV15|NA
CATSRGEGWGTEAFF
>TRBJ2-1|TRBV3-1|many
CASSHLRQGLFF
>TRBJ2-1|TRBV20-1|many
CSASRTSGSTYNEQFF
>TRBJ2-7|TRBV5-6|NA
CASSLGAGLPLYEQYF